The T cell receptor (beta chain) under discussion was sequenced for a study of shared clonotypes between healthy human individuals. Turning to this clone: Its specificity is unknown.

Repertoires were generated with immunoSEQ multiplex PCR, while TCRdb's copy carries only in-frame clones and drops some. The sample records under 600,000 clones, roughly 98% being singletons. Study-level points and caveats: Donors were few, which limited the genetic and exposure-history diversity represented.

CD45RO negativity and positive selection for CCR7 defined naive CD8 cells, a population that excluded terminally differentiated effector memory CD45RA+ cells. This CDR3 contains 13 residues. V was cut by 2 bases and J by 0 bases, with 5 bases left in between. CDR1 is SGHAT and CDR2 is FQNNGV in the germline V gene. The sequenced sample consisted of naive CD8+ T cells sorted from blood. This receptor was obtained from a man younger than 40 in good health. The chain employs TRBV11-2 and TRBJ2-7, with unresolved D. The CDR3 region has the DNA TGTGCCAGCAGCTTAAGTTTCTCCTACGAGCAGTACTTC. Protein sequence: CASSLSFSYEQYF.